A single sample gave rise to the 19 T cell receptor beta chains below, sequenced in a study of cytomegalovirus exposure and HLA in healthy donors. The primer mix had 60 Vbeta and 13 Jbeta primers. Libraries were prepared by immunoSEQ multiplex PCR; TCRdb keeps only in-frame clonotypes and omits some of them. The record lists about 40,000 clones, of which the ten most abundant hold under 2%. The specimen was PBMCs. Receptors originate from a woman aged 25 to 45 in good health and CMV-seronegative.

V usage is TRBV28 and J usage is TRBJ1-5; possibly TRBD1 for D (6 bases). V was clipped by 3 bases and J by 1 base, with 13 bases between them. Germline V lookup: CDR1 MDHEN, CDR2 SYDVKM. The CDR3 has 16 residues. The DNA for the CDR3 is TGTGCCAGCAGTTTCCGGGGGGCAGGGAGCAATCAGCCCCAGCATTTT. Encoded protein: CASSFRGAGSNQPQHF.

The rearrangement links TRBV19 to TRBJ1-5; no clear D. The V end was cut by 5 bases, the J end by 0 bases, with 11 bases between. From germline, CDR1 is LNHDA and CDR2 SQIVND (reference sequence). The CDR3 runs to 15 residues. In nucleotides, the CDR3 is TGTGCCAGTAGTGGGCCCTGGAATAGCAATCAGCCCCAGCATTTT. Protein sequence: CASSGPWNSNQPQHF.

A note on this clone: Germline is not matched at one junction end, which may reflect a read error. V usage is TRBV30 and J usage is TRBJ1-1; D may be TRBD1 (5 bases). CDR1 GTSNPN and CDR2 SVGIG come from the germline V gene (reference sequence). The CDR3 has 14 amino acids. This CDR3 is CAWTRARPNTEDFF. The CDR3 DNA reads TGTGCCTGGACCAGGGCAAGGCCGAACACTGAAGATTTCTTT.

This chain connects TRBV13 to TRBJ1-4; a possible D gene is TRBD1 (5 bases). Trimming removed 1 base from V and 2 bases from J, with 8 bases in between. The CDR3 sequence is 15 residues long. Germline values: CDR1 PRHDT, CDR2 FYEKMQ (reference sequence). CDR3 loop: CASSLEGSTNEKLFF. CDR3 nucleotide sequence: TGTGCCAGCAGCTTAGAGGGGTCGACTAATGAAAAACTGTTTTTT.

The chain joins TRBV4-2 to TRBJ2-7; tentative D call: TRBD1 (5 bases). V shed 0 bases and J shed 0 bases, with 15 bases lying between them. The CDR3 covers 17 residues. Per the germline V gene, CDR1 is LGHNA and CDR2 is YNFKEQ. CDR3 bases: TGTGCCAGCAGCCAAGAAGGCCTTGGGGCGGCCTCCTACGAGCAGTACTTC. It codes for CASSQEGLGAASYEQYF.

The V call is TRBV9, the J call TRBJ2-2; tentatively, D is TRBD1 (5 bases). Germline CDR1 is SGDLS and CDR2 is YYNGEE. With 0 bases removed from V and 7 bases from J, the gap between germline ends came to 10 bases. The CDR3 consists of 14 residues. The CDR3 bases are TGTGCCAGCAGCGTAGAGACAGTACGCGGGGAGCTGTTTTTT. Amino acid sequence: CASSVETVRGELFF. Full variable domain (rest looked up from reference TRBV9 and TRBJ2-2): DSGVTQTPKHLITATGQRVTLRCSPRSGDLSVYWYQQSLDQGLQFLIQYYNGEERAKGNILERFSAQQFPDLHSELNLSSLELGDSALYFCASSVETVRGELFFGEGSRLTVL.

In DNA, the CDR3 is TGCGCCAGCAGCCAAGTTCAGGCAACTAGCGCATCTGCCTATGAGCAGTTCTTC. As protein: CASSQVQATSASAYEQFF. The rearrangement links TRBV4-1 to TRBJ2-1, with 7 positions matching TRBD2. Unmatched junction bases numbered 17, after V lost 1 base and J lost 8 bases. Germline CDR1 reads MGHRA; CDR2 reads YSYEKL. This CDR3 has 18 amino acids.

The chain is built from TRBV18 and TRBJ2-2, with 9 bases lining up with TRBD1. With 1 base clipped from V and 4 bases from J, the junction kept 1 base outside the gene matches. CDR1 is KGHSH, CDR2 LQKENI, per germline. CDR3 length: 15 amino acids. The CDR3 nucleotides are TGTGCCAGCTCACCACGGGACAGGGTCACCGGGGAGCTGTTTTTT. Its translation: CASSPRDRVTGELFF.

V gene TRBV5-1 combines with J gene TRBJ2-1; 9 positions agree with TRBD1. Trimming at V came to 0 bases and at J to 8 bases, leaving 6 bases not matched to a gene. The CDR3 is made up of 15 amino acids. Germline CDR1 is SGHRS and CDR2 is YFSETQ. This CDR3 reads CASSLEGQGWYEQFF. CDR3 nucleotides: TGCGCCAGCAGCTTGGAAGGACAGGGGTGGTATGAGCAGTTCTTC. Looking up the rest from reference TRBV5-1 and TRBJ2-1 gives the full variable domain: KAGVTQTPRYLIKTRGQQVTLSCSPISGHRSVSWYQQTPGQGLQFLFEYFSETQRNKGNFPGRFSGRQFSNSRSEMNVSTLELGDSALYLCASSLEGQGWYEQFFGPGTRLTVL.

The chain joins TRBV12-5 to TRBJ2-2; perhaps TRBD1 as D (5 bases). The CDR3 spans 19 residues. Germline V gene data show CDR1 as LGHNT and CDR2 as FRNRAP. The V end lost 1 base, the J end lost 1 base, and 19 bases lay between the germline ends. The CDR3: CASGLALPLGARNTGELFF. CDR3 sequence (DNA): TGTGCTAGTGGTTTGGCGCTCCCGTTAGGGGCAAGGAACACCGGGGAGCTGTTTTTT.

The chain recombines TRBV27 with TRBJ1-5; TRBD1 aligns across 7 bases. This CDR3 spans 14 amino acids. V dropped 5 bases and J dropped 1; count of bases not matched to a gene: 2. Looked up from germline, CDR1 is MNHEY and CDR2 is SMNVEV (reference sequence). The CDR3 loop reads CASSTTGSNQPQHF. In nucleotides, the CDR3 is TGTGCCAGCAGTACGACAGGGAGCAATCAGCCCCAGCATTTT.

DNA of the CDR3: TGCGCCAGCAGCTCCTGGCAAGGCTACACCTTC. This translates into CASSSWQGYTF. The V and J genes are TRBV5-1 and TRBJ1-2, with D unresolved. The CDR3 has 11 residues. Trimming removed 3 bases at V and 8 bases at J, with 8 bases between. From germline, CDR1 is SGHRS and CDR2 YFSETQ.

The chain employs TRBV30 and TRBJ1-1; no firm D call. The CDR3 extends over 12 amino acids. The V and J ends lost 2 bases and 8 bases respectively, with 12 bases between them. Germline lookup yields CDR1 GTSNPN and CDR2 SVGIG (reference sequence). The CDR3 loop reads CAWSTTPGEAFF. CDR3 DNA: TGTGCCTGGAGTACCACCCCAGGCGAAGCTTTCTTT.

This chain uses TRBV5-1 with TRBJ2-2; TRBD2 matches at 12 bases. This CDR3 spans 19 amino acids. V lost 0 bases and J lost 4; bases outside the gene matches: 10. Germline CDR1 is SGHRS and CDR2 is YFSETQ. CDR3 sequence: CASSLALAGGAGGTGELFF. CDR3 bases: TGCGCCAGCAGCTTGGCTCTAGCGGGAGGGGCCGGGGGCACCGGGGAGCTGTTTTTT. The full variable domain, completed using reference TRBV5-1 and TRBJ2-2, is KAGVTQTPRYLIKTRGQQVTLSCSPISGHRSVSWYQQTPGQGLQFLFEYFSETQRNKGNFPGRFSGRQFSNSRSEMNVSTLELGDSALYLCASSLALAGGAGGTGELFFGEGSRLTVL.

The J gene is TRBJ2-7, the V gene TRBV5-6; 10 bases match TRBD1. Germline V gene lookup returns CDR1 SGHDT and CDR2 YYEEEE. The CDR3 extends over 14 amino acids. The trim removed 4 bases at V and 2 bases at J, leaving 3 bases unmatched. CDR3 protein: CASSAGTGAYEQYF. DNA for the CDR3: TGTGCCAGCAGCGCCGGGACAGGGGCCTACGAGCAGTACTTC.

V gene TRBV30 combines with J gene TRBJ1-3; D is unresolved. The V gene's germline CDR1 is GTSNPN and CDR2 SVGIG (reference sequence). The V end lost 0 bases, the J end lost 7 bases, and 13 bases lay between the germline ends. The CDR3 has 14 amino acids. CDR3 protein: CAWSVTSRWNTIYF. The CDR3, as DNA: TGTGCCTGGAGTGTAACTAGTCGGTGGAACACCATATATTTT.

The chain joins TRBV4-1 to TRBJ2-1; TRBD1 matches 11 bases. This CDR3 comprises 14 residues. V was clipped by 3 bases and J by 9 bases; unmatched bases: 4. In germline, CDR1 is MGHRA, CDR2 YSYEKL. The CDR3 bases are TGCGCCAGCAGCCACGGGACAGGGGGATTTGAGCAGTTCTTC. It translates to CASSHGTGGFEQFF.

The V call is TRBV15, the J call TRBJ1-2; a weak D match, TRBD1 (5 bases). Per germline, CDR1 LNHNV and CDR2 YYDKDF (reference sequence). The CDR3 has 15 amino acids. V was clipped by 4 bases and J by 4 bases, with 16 bases between them. The CDR3 loop is CATSIRGGGVYGYTF. CDR3 nucleotides: TGTGCCACCAGCATAAGAGGCGGGGGAGTCTATGGCTACACCTTC.

The CDR3 here is CASSFQQGADGYTF. CDR3 in DNA: TGTGCCAGCAGCTTTCAGCAGGGGGCGGATGGCTACACCTTC. The V call is TRBV7-9, the J call TRBJ1-2, with 8 bases that match TRBD1. The CDR3 extends over 14 amino acids. Per germline, CDR1 SEHNR and CDR2 FQNEAQ (reference sequence). V lost 3 bases and J lost 6; bases outside the gene matches: 6.